The 19 T cell receptor beta chains presented below share a single source sample, sequenced in a study of blood T cell repertoires in COVID-19. Repertoires were generated with immunoSEQ multiplex PCR, while TCRdb's copy carries only in-frame clones and drops some. Counted here are 70,000 to 95,000 clones, 80% occurring once; the ten biggest clones make up around 17%. The sample comprised peripheral blood. All receptors come from a human donor in a cohort sampled during active COVID-19.

V gene TRBV7-9 combines with J gene TRBJ1-1, with D uncertain. Germline loops: CDR1 SEHNR, CDR2 FQNEAQ (reference sequence). Trimming shortened V by 1 base and J by 3 bases, and 6 bases separated the two germline ends. CDR3 length: 13 residues. CDR3 DNA: TGTGCCAGCAGCTTAGTGGCAGACACTGAAGCTTTCTTT. Translating it yields CASSLVADTEAFF. Together with reference TRBV7-9 and TRBJ1-1, the CDR3 gives the full variable domain: DTGVSQNPRHKITKRGQNVTFRCDPISEHNRLYWYRQTLGQGPEFLTYFQNEAQLEKSRLLSDRFSAERPKGSFSTLEIQRTEQGDSAMYLCASSLVADTEAFFGQGTRLTVV.

This CDR3 is CASSSLGRSNEQYF. CDR3 DNA sequence: TGTGCCAGCAGCTCACTCGGGAGATCGAACGAGCAGTACTTC. The chain couples TRBV28 to TRBJ2-7, with TRBD2 as a possible D gene (6 bases). This CDR3 has 14 residues. V lost 6 bases to trimming and J lost 5 bases, with 17 bases between them. Germline CDR1 and CDR2: MDHEN and SYDVKM.

This rearrangement joins TRBV6-1 to TRBJ2-2; 11 positions agree with TRBD2. Unmatched junction bases numbered 6, after V lost 2 bases and J lost 1 base. CDR3 length: 18 residues. CDR1 is MNHNS and CDR2 is SASEGT in the germline V gene. CDR3 sequence reads: CASSELTSGRGNTGELFF. CDR3 DNA sequence: TGTGCCAGCAGTGAACTAACTAGCGGGAGAGGGAACACCGGGGAGCTGTTTTTT.

This clone was seen only a few times. This chain uses TRBV5-4 with TRBJ1-2; TRBD1 matches 9 bases. Trimming removed 4 bases from V and 8 bases from J; junction bases left unmatched: 9. CDR1 is SGHNT, CDR2 YYREEE, per germline (reference sequence). CDR3 size: 14 residues. DNA for the CDR3: TGTGCCAGCAGCCGAGAACAGGGGGCGTTGGGCTACACCTTC. It codes for CASSREQGALGYTF.

The chain joins TRBV5-1 to TRBJ2-3; TRBD2 might be the D (6 bases). There are 14 residues in the CDR3. V lost 3 bases, J lost 0 bases, and 8 bases lay in between. Germline CDR1 SGHRS, CDR2 YFSETQ. As DNA, the CDR3 is TGCGCCAGCAGCTGGAGCGGGAGCACAGATACGCAGTATTTT. It specifies CASSWSGSTDTQYF.

CDR3 region: CAWSVHGSGGQSSYNEQFF. The CDR3 nucleotides read TGTGCCTGGAGTGTACATGGTAGCGGGGGCCAGAGCTCCTACAATGAGCAGTTCTTC. This chain connects TRBV30 to TRBJ2-1; TRBD2 matches 9 bases. The CDR3 is 19 amino acids. CDR1 GTSNPN and CDR2 SVGIG come from the germline V gene (reference sequence). V lost 0 bases, J lost 0 bases, and 12 bases stayed unmatched.

J is TRBJ2-5 and V is TRBV28; possible D gene TRBD2, 5 bases. The V gene lost 4 bases and the J gene lost 3 bases, with 18 bases spanning the gap. The CDR3 loop spans 16 amino acids. CDR1 and CDR2 from the germline V gene are MDHEN and SYDVKM. The CDR3 spells CASSSPLRALKETQYF. CDR3 in DNA: TGTGCCAGCAGTTCTCCCTTGAGGGCACTAAAAGAGACCCAGTACTTC.

The chain combines TRBV19 with TRBJ1-3, with a possible D match to TRBD1 (5 bases). The germline V and J ends were trimmed by 7 bases and 0 bases, with 13 bases remaining between them. This CDR3 is built from 15 residues. Germline CDR1 reads LNHDA; CDR2 reads SQIVND (reference sequence). The chain's CDR3 is CASIRGRSSGNTIYF. In DNA form, the CDR3 reads TGTGCCAGTATTAGGGGCAGAAGCTCTGGAAACACCATATATTTT.

The chain combines TRBV5-4 with TRBJ2-3; possibly TRBD2 for D (5 bases). This CDR3 has 13 residues. Deletions cut 1 base from V and 6 bases from J, with 9 bases between. Germline V gives CDR1 SGHNT, CDR2 YYREEE (reference sequence). CDR3 sequence (DNA): TGTGCCAGCAGCTTGCCTCAGCGGGATACGCAGTATTTT. Its translation is CASSLPQRDTQYF.

V and J are TRBV18 and TRBJ2-3; tentative D call: TRBD1 (6 bases). Germline CDR1 is KGHSH and CDR2 is LQKENI. The CDR3 loop spans 18 amino acids. Trimming removed 6 bases from V and 0 bases from J, with 22 bases in between. The CDR3 loop is CASSPLGAGIKSTDTQYF. Written as DNA, the CDR3 is TGTGCCAGCTCCCCCCTGGGGGCTGGGATCAAGAGCACAGATACGCAGTATTTT.

This chain links TRBV3-1 (or the pseudogene TRBV3-2) with TRBJ1-3, with a weak D call TRBD1 (5 bases). The CDR3 consists of 14 residues. Germline loops: CDR1 LGHDT, CDR2 YNNKEL (reference sequence). Trimming took 2 bases from V and 2 from J, leaving 7 bases between them. This CDR3 reads CASSQLGPGNTIYF. For the CDR3, the DNA is TGTGCCAGCAGCCAACTGGGGCCTGGAAACACCATATATTTT.

The chain joins TRBV5-6 to TRBJ1-4; the D gene is possibly TRBD1 (6 bases). V lost 4 bases to trimming and J lost 7 bases, with 20 bases between them. The germline CDR1 and CDR2 sequences are SGHDT and YYEEEE. The CDR3 covers 16 residues. For the CDR3, the DNA is TGTGCCAGCAGCCTGGGGCGTCTACAGGGTCCTGAAAAACTGTTTTTT. This gives the protein CASSLGRLQGPEKLFF.

V and J are TRBV5-1 and TRBJ2-2; tentative D call: TRBD1 (7 bases). Looked up from germline, CDR1 is SGHRS and CDR2 is YFSETQ. This CDR3 has 15 amino acids. V was shortened by 1 base and J by 4 bases, with 11 bases between the two germline ends. The CDR3 region has the DNA TGCGCCAGCAGCTTGAATCAGGGGGGCACCGGGGAGCTGTTTTTT. This codes for CASSLNQGGTGELFF.

This clone was recorded a few times. This sequence joins TRBV11-2 and TRBJ2-7; 7 bases are shared with TRBD2. CDR3 length equals 14 residues. V shed 5 bases, J shed 1 base, and the junction held 5 bases outside the gene matches. Germline-derived CDR1 and CDR2 are SGHAT and FQNNGV. This CDR3 is CASSPERGSYEQYF. CDR3 sequence (DNA): TGTGCCAGCAGCCCGGAGCGGGGATCCTACGAGCAGTACTTC.

This clone has a handful of counts. The V call is TRBV6-6, the J call TRBJ2-7; 13 bases line up with TRBD2. The CDR3 totals 16 residues. V lost 6 bases to trimming and J lost 4 bases; unmatched junction nucleotides: 9. The V gene's germline CDR1 is MNHNY and CDR2 SVGAGI (reference sequence). CDR3 region: CASRPQRTSGSYEQYF. As DNA, the CDR3 is TGTGCCAGCAGGCCACAGCGGACTAGCGGGAGTTACGAGCAGTACTTC.

This chain uses TRBV6-6 with TRBJ1-6; 11 bases are shared with TRBD1. The CDR3 is made up of 16 amino acids. After removal of 6 bases from V and 7 bases from J, the junction contained 8 bases not matched to a gene. Germline-derived CDR1 and CDR2 are MNHNY and SVGAGI (reference sequence). CDR3 sequence reads: CASSRGQGAWNSPLHF. The CDR3, as DNA: TGTGCCAGCAGCCGAGGACAGGGGGCTTGGAATTCACCCCTCCACTTT.

The CDR3 sequence: CASSGNTVAKNIQYF. Written as DNA, the CDR3 is TGTGCCAGCAGTGGAAATACAGTAGCCAAAAACATTCAGTACTTC. The rearrangement joins TRBV2 to TRBJ2-4, with D unclear. The germline gives CDR1 SNHLY, CDR2 FYNNEI. This CDR3 is 15 amino acids long. Trimming took 4 bases from V and 0 from J, leaving 10 bases between them.

The rearrangement uses TRBV2 and TRBJ2-3; 11 nucleotides match TRBD2. Germline V gene lookup returns CDR1 SNHLY and CDR2 FYNNEI. This CDR3 is built from 20 residues. Trimming removed 2 bases from V and 2 bases from J; junction bases left unmatched: 15. The CDR3 spells CASSERELAGVPSHTDTQYF. In DNA, the CDR3 is TGTGCCAGCAGTGAAAGGGAACTAGCGGGAGTTCCTTCACACACAGATACGCAGTATTTT.

This clone occurred once. The CDR3 here is CAYLQGAVTGELFF. The DNA for the CDR3 is TGTGCCTACTTACAGGGGGCGGTAACCGGGGAGCTGTTTTTT. This chain connects TRBV30 to TRBJ2-2; 9 nucleotides agree with TRBD1. Trimming cost V 7 bases and J 5 bases; bases outside gene matches: 8. The CDR3 extends over 14 amino acids. Germline V gene sequence: CDR1 GTSNPN, CDR2 SVGIG (reference sequence).